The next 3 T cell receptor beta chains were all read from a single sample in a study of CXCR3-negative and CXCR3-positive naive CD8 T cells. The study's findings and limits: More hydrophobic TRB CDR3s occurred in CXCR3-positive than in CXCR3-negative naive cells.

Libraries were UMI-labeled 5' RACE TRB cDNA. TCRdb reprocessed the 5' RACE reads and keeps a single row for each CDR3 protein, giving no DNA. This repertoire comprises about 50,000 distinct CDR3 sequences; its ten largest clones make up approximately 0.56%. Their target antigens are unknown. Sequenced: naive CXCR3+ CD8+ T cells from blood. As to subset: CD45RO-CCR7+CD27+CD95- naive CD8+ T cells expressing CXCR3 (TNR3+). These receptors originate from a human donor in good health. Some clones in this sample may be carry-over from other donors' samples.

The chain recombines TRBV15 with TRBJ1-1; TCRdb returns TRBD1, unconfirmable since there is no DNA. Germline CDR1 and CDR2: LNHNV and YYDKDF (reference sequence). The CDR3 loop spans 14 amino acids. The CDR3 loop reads CATSKGGGNTEAFF.

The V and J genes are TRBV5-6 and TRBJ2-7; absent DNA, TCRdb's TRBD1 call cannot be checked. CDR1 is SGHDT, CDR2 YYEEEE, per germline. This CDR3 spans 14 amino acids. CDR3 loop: CASSLRDNPYEQYF. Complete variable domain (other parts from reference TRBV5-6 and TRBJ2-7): DAGVTQSPTHLIKTRGQQVTLRCSPKSGHDTVSWYQQALGQGPQFIFQYYEEEERQRGNFPDRFSGHQFPNYSSELNVNALLLGDSALYLCASSLRDNPYEQYFGPGTRLTVT.

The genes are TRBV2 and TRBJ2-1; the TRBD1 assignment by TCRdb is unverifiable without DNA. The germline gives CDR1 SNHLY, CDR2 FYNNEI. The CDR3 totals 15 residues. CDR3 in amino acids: CATAPQPHLYNEQFF. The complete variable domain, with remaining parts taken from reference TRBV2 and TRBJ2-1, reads EPEVTQTPSHQVTQMGQEVILRCVPISNHLYFYWYRQILGQKVEFLVSFYNNEISEKSEIFDDQFSVERPDGSNFTLKIRSTKLEDSAMYFCATAPQPHLYNEQFFGPGTRLTVL.